The present TCR beta chain was sequenced within a study of blood T cell repertoires in COVID-19. Libraries were prepared by immunoSEQ multiplex PCR; TCRdb keeps only in-frame clonotypes and omits some of them. The profile covers under 250,000 clones, with around 86% appearing a single time and under 7.5% taken by the ten largest. Per germline, CDR1 SGHTA and CDR2 FQGNSA. The CDR3 totals 14 residues. With 1 base removed from V and 5 bases from J, the gap between germline ends came to 9 bases. This TCR derives from a man between 60 and 75 years old who had recovered from COVID-19. The specimen was peripheral blood. The chain couples TRBV7-2 to TRBJ1-5; D possibly corresponds to TRBD1 (6 bases). The CDR3 loop reads CASSLERGYQPQHF. The DNA for the CDR3 is TGTGCCAGCAGCTTAGAAAGGGGGTATCAGCCCCAGCATTTT.